A single sample is the source of the 19 T cell receptor beta chains below, sequenced in a study of cytomegalovirus exposure and HLA in healthy donors. Primers: 60 Vbeta forward and 13 Jbeta reverse. Clones were sequenced by immunoSEQ multiplex PCR, and TCRdb holds only the in-frame ones, with some missing. The top ten hold 3% to 4% of the sample, which has under 150,000 clones, 65% to 85% seen once. The sequenced material came from PBMCs. These receptors originate from a male donor in good health and CMV-seronegative.

The genes are TRBV6-1 and TRBJ1-2; D gene uncertain. Per germline, CDR1 MNHNS and CDR2 SASEGT. This CDR3 has 13 residues. Trimming removed 2 bases from V and 6 bases from J, with 10 bases in between. CDR3 coding DNA: TGTGCCAGCAGTGAATCGTTAGTGGATGGCTACACCTTC. This gives the protein CASSESLVDGYTF.

This clone was observed a single time. The V call is TRBV29-1, the J call TRBJ2-1; the match to TRBD2 covers 11 bases. Unmatched junction bases numbered 13, after V lost 3 bases and J lost 0 bases. The CDR3 is made up of 19 amino acids. Germline V lookup: CDR1 SQVTM, CDR2 ANQGSEA. The CDR3 nucleotides are TGCAGCGTTGACCGCCCTAGCGGGAGGTTGATGAGCTCCTACAATGAGCAGTTCTTC. Its protein product is CSVDRPSGRLMSSYNEQFF.

The rearrangement joins TRBV6-6 to TRBJ1-5, with a tentative D call TRBD1 (5 bases). The CDR3 runs 12 residues. Trimming pared 7 bases from V and 7 bases from J, leaving 11 bases between. Germline lookup yields CDR1 MNHNY and CDR2 SVGAGI (reference sequence). CDR3 sequence: CASTLGVQPQHF. CDR3 sequence (DNA): TGTGCCAGCACCCTAGGGGTGCAGCCCCAGCATTTT.

The rearrangement links TRBV30 to TRBJ2-7, with 7 positions matching TRBD1. The CDR3 has 18 amino acids. Per the germline V gene, CDR1 is GTSNPN and CDR2 is SVGIG (reference sequence). The V gene end was trimmed by 2 bases and the J gene end by 4 bases; junction bases not matched to a gene: 20. The CDR3 DNA reads as TGTGCCTGGAGTAGAAGACAGGGACGGACGGATCTGCGGTACGAGCAGTACTTC. This codes for CAWSRRQGRTDLRYEQYF.

The chain uses TRBV5-5 and TRBJ2-7; 8 nucleotides align to TRBD1. CDR1 and CDR2 from the germline V gene are SGHKS and YYEKEE (reference sequence). The CDR3 is made up of 14 amino acids. V shed 4 bases and J 5 bases; nucleotides not matched to a gene: 8. CDR3 DNA sequence: TGTGCCAGCAGCCCCGGACAGGGTCCGGACGAGCAGTACTTC. Protein sequence: CASSPGQGPDEQYF.

The chain joins TRBV19 to TRBJ2-7, with 7 bases identical to TRBD1. Unmatched junction bases numbered 8, after V lost 3 bases and J lost 6 bases. CDR1 and CDR2 (germline): LNHDA, SQIVND (reference sequence). CDR3 length: 14 amino acids. The CDR3 is CASSILQGVGEQYF. As DNA, the CDR3 is TGTGCCAGTAGTATCCTCCAGGGGGTTGGCGAGCAGTACTTC.

This chain joins TRBV7-8 and TRBJ2-3; 8 positions agree with TRBD2. The germline V gene has CDR1 SGHVS and CDR2 FQNEAQ. V was pared by 3 bases and J by 14 bases, with 4 bases of the junction left unmatched. The CDR3 has 11 amino acids. CDR3 amino acids: CASSFRGGTYF. CDR3 nucleotides: TGTGCCAGCAGCTTTCGGGGGGGCACGTATTTT.

The chain employs TRBV5-4 and TRBJ1-2; 9 nucleotides agree with TRBD1. V trimming: 0 bases; J trimming: 3 bases; junction bases outside the gene matches: 3. Germline-derived CDR1 and CDR2 are SGHNT and YYREEE (reference sequence). There are 15 residues in the CDR3. The CDR3 DNA reads TGTGCCAGCAGCTTGGCGACAGGGGGATACTATGGCTACACCTTC. Amino acid sequence: CASSLATGGYYGYTF. Full variable domain (outside the CDR3, taken from reference TRBV5-4 and TRBJ1-2): ETGVTQSPTHLIKTRGQQVTLRCSSQSGHNTVSWYQQALGQGPQFIFQYYREEENGRGNFPPRFSGLQFPNYSSELNVNALELDDSALYLCASSLATGGYYGYTFGSGTRLTVV.

This clone was seen a handful of times. The V and J genes are TRBV13 and TRBJ2-1; TRBD2 aligns across 8 bases. The J segment lost 7 bases and the V segment lost 1 base, leaving 6 bases of the junction unmatched. CDR1 is PRHDT and CDR2 is FYEKMQ in the germline V gene (reference sequence). This CDR3 region has 15 residues. The CDR3 reads CASSLVSGSGNEQFF. The CDR3 coding sequence is TGTGCCAGCAGCTTAGTGAGCGGGAGTGGAAATGAGCAGTTCTTC.

This sequence joins TRBV5-1 and TRBJ2-3; D not certain. This CDR3 is 14 amino acids long. The germline CDR1 and CDR2 sequences are SGHRS and YFSETQ. V lost 5 bases and J lost 2, with 12 bases in between. The CDR3 sequence: CASSKQQVTDTQYF. Here the CDR3 DNA reads TGCGCCAGCAGTAAACAACAAGTCACAGATACGCAGTATTTT.

This clone is a singleton in its sample. The genes are TRBV11-2 and TRBJ2-3; D is possibly TRBD2 (5 bases). Germline V gives CDR1 SGHAT, CDR2 FQNNGV. The germline V and J ends were trimmed by 0 bases and 4 bases, with 11 bases remaining between them. The CDR3 sequence is 15 residues long. CDR3 sequence reads: CASSLDRGRPDTQYF. CDR3 bases: TGTGCCAGCAGCTTAGATCGGGGTCGACCAGATACGCAGTATTTT. The full variable domain, with the rest looked up from reference TRBV11-2 and TRBJ2-3, is EAGVAQSPRYKIIEKRQSVAFWCNPISGHATLYWYQQILGQGPKLLIQFQNNGVVDDSQLPKDRFSAERLKGVDSTLKIQPAKLEDSAVYLCASSLDRGRPDTQYFGPGTRLTVL.

The rearrangement links TRBV7-9 to TRBJ2-5; D is uncertain. Germline V gene sequence: CDR1 SEHNR, CDR2 FQNEAQ (reference sequence). The CDR3 sequence is 16 residues long. V lost 2 bases and J 0 bases, leaving 13 bases between the germline ends. The CDR3 spells CASSLHQSGDQETQYF. Here the CDR3 DNA reads TGTGCCAGCAGCTTACACCAGTCGGGTGACCAAGAGACCCAGTACTTC.

This chain links TRBV10-3 with TRBJ1-1; D is uncertain. The CDR3 sequence is 13 residues long. Germline assignment: CDR1 ENHRY and CDR2 SYGVKD. Trimming took off 2 bases at V and 1 base at J, with 5 bases between the two ends. The CDR3 DNA reads TGTGCCATCAGTGAGGAGGGGAACACTGAAGCTTTCTTT. Its protein product is CAISEEGNTEAFF.

In this sample, this clone turned up once. The chain carries TRBV4-2 and TRBJ1-1, with a tentative D call TRBD1 (5 bases). The V and J ends lost 4 bases and 1 base respectively, with 10 bases between them. Germline V lookup: CDR1 LGHNA, CDR2 YNFKEQ. The length of the CDR3 is 14 residues. The CDR3 DNA is TGTGCCAGCAGCCGAATAGGGGAGAACACTGAAGCTTTCTTT. Encoded protein: CASSRIGENTEAFF.

The rearrangement links TRBV14 to TRBJ2-5; no firm D call. V was cut by 3 bases and J by 1 base, with 12 bases left in between. This CDR3 is built from 15 residues. Per the germline V gene, CDR1 is SGHDN and CDR2 is FVKESK. As DNA, the CDR3 is TGTGCCAGCAGCCATAGATCCGTTCCCCAAGAGACCCAGTACTTC. Its translation is CASSHRSVPQETQYF.

The V and J genes are TRBV19 and TRBJ2-1, with 8 bases that match TRBD2. V shed 3 bases, J shed 4 bases, and the junction held 14 bases outside the gene matches. The CDR3 consists of 18 residues. The germline CDR1 and CDR2 sequences are LNHDA and SQIVND (reference sequence). The CDR3 sequence: CASSMGLLAGIVYNEQFF. DNA for the CDR3: TGTGCCAGTAGTATGGGTCTTTTAGCGGGGATAGTTTACAATGAGCAGTTCTTC. Full variable domain (missing parts from reference TRBV19 and TRBJ2-1): DGGITQSPKYLFRKEGQNVTLSCEQNLNHDAMYWYRQDPGQGLRLIYYSQIVNDFQKGDIAEGYSVSREKKESFPLTVTSAQKNPTAFYLCASSMGLLAGIVYNEQFFGPGTRLTVL.

The CDR3 reads CASSFRWEQYF. In nucleotides, the CDR3 is TGTGCCAGCAGTTTCAGGTGGGAGCAGTACTTC. This sequence joins TRBV28 and TRBJ2-7, with unresolved D. The germline V and J ends were trimmed by 3 bases and 7 bases, with 7 bases remaining between them. In germline, CDR1 is MDHEN, CDR2 SYDVKM. This CDR3 has 11 residues.

In its sample, this clone was seen a few times. This rearrangement joins TRBV4-1 to TRBJ1-1; TRBD1 agrees at 8 bases. Germline values: CDR1 MGHRA, CDR2 YSYEKL. The CDR3 runs to 14 residues. J gave up 3 bases and V 4 bases, and 4 bases lay outside the gene matches. DNA for the CDR3: TGCGCCAGCAGCCCGAGACAGGGGTACACTGAAGCTTTCTTT. It yields the protein CASSPRQGYTEAFF.

The chain recombines TRBV7-8 with TRBJ1-2, with D possibly matching TRBD1 (5 bases). Trimming pared 3 bases from V and 4 bases from J, leaving 21 bases between. The CDR3 covers 17 residues. The germline V gene encodes CDR1 SGHVS and CDR2 FQNEAQ. CDR3 sequence: CASSFYEGAGFGYGYTF. In DNA form, the CDR3 reads TGTGCCAGCAGCTTTTATGAAGGGGCCGGTTTTGGCTATGGCTACACCTTC.